The 19 T cell receptor beta chains listed next were all sequenced from one sample in a study of post-analysis software for immune sequencing data. Broader study findings: Compared with controls, patients had more of about 5 TRBV segments, including TRBV5-6, TRBV5-1 and TRBV20-1.

No cognate antigen is known for these TCRs. TCR beta cDNA libraries had unique molecular identifiers. Each CDR3 protein gets one entry after TCRdb re-called the PCR reads with MiXCR. The sample has hundreds of thousands of distinct CDR3 sequences, roughly 40% seen once. Sequencing was performed on blood. The source of these receptors is a girl aged 2 to 9 with multiple sclerosis.

V gene TRBV5-1 combines with J gene TRBJ2-5, with D perhaps matching TRBD1 (8 bases). This CDR3 spans 16 amino acids. V gave up 2 bases and J gave up 3 bases, with 17 bases separating them. From germline, CDR1 is SGHRS and CDR2 YFSETQ. The CDR3 is CASSFYWTGREETQYF. The DNA of the CDR3 is TGCGCCAGCAGCTTTTACTGGACAGGGAGGGAAGAGACCCAGTACTTC.

J is TRBJ2-7 and V is TRBV15, with 9 bases matching TRBD1. The CDR3 is made up of 14 amino acids. CDR1 and CDR2 from the germline V gene are LNHNV and YYDKDF (reference sequence). After removal of 1 base from V and 2 bases from J, the junction contained 0 bases not matched to a gene. The CDR3 is CATSRGTGAYEQYF. CDR3 in DNA: TGTGCCACCAGCAGAGGGACAGGGGCCTACGAGCAGTACTTC.

The chain joins TRBV19 to TRBJ1-5, with 7 nucleotides matching TRBD1. CDR1 and CDR2 (germline): LNHDA, SQIVND (reference sequence). The length of the CDR3 is 15 residues. V lost 1 base, J lost 3 bases, and 3 bases stayed unmatched. The CDR3 bases are TGTGCCAGTAGTATAGCGGGACAGCCCAATCAGCCCCAGCATTTT. Protein: CASSIAGQPNQPQHF.

V is TRBV6-5 and J is TRBJ1-4; D might be TRBD1 (5 bases). CDR1 and CDR2 from the germline V gene are MNHEY and SVGAGI. V lost 2 bases to trimming and J lost 6 bases, with 22 bases between them. The CDR3 has 18 amino acids. The CDR3, as DNA: TGTGCCAGCAGTTACGCTTTCGTATGGGGGAAAGGGCATGAAAAACTGTTTTTT. Encoded protein: CASSYAFVWGKGHEKLFF.

This clonotype has at least ten counts. The CDR3 nucleotides are TGTGCCAGCAGTTCCCCTAGCGGGAGCTCCTACGAGCAGTACTTC. It codes for CASSSPSGSSYEQYF. The J gene is TRBJ2-7, the V gene TRBV27; 10 bases line up with TRBD2. Germline V CDR1 and CDR2: MNHEY, SMNVEV (reference sequence). J gave up 0 bases and V 4 bases, and 3 bases lay outside the gene matches. The CDR3 extends over 15 amino acids.

This clonotype was found a few times. The rearrangement uses TRBV9 and TRBJ2-1; TRBD2 agrees at 8 bases. This CDR3 region has 15 residues. V lost 0 bases to trimming and J lost 4 bases; unmatched junction nucleotides: 3. The V gene's germline CDR1 is SGDLS and CDR2 YYNGEE. The CDR3 region is CASSVAAGGYNEQFF. The CDR3 DNA follows: TGTGCCAGCAGCGTAGCGGCGGGGGGATACAATGAGCAGTTCTTC.

V gene TRBV20-1 combines with J gene TRBJ2-1, with D maybe TRBD2 (5 bases). Trimming stripped 0 bases from V and 5 bases from J, with 17 bases between. The CDR3 sequence is 16 residues long. From germline, CDR1 is DFQATT and CDR2 SNEGSKA (reference sequence). CDR3 bases: TGCAGTGCTAGAGATTCCTTGGGTAGCGCCCACAATGAGCAGTTCTTC. Its protein product is CSARDSLGSAHNEQFF.

This clonotype was picked up a small number of times. The CDR3 loop reads CASSPPLGGANVLTF. The CDR3 nucleotides read TGTGCCAGCAGCCCCCCGTTAGGTGGGGCCAACGTCCTGACTTTC. The chain is built from TRBV7-2 and TRBJ2-6; no clear D gene. This CDR3 region has 15 residues. Germline CDR1 SGHTA, CDR2 FQGNSA. V lost 5 bases and J 3 bases, leaving 11 bases between the germline ends.

This clonotype was seen only a few times. CDR3 region: CASSLDALANDNEQFF. The CDR3 coding sequence is TGCGCCAGCAGCTTGGACGCACTAGCGAACGACAATGAGCAGTTCTTC. The V and J genes are TRBV5-1 and TRBJ2-1, with 7 bases identical to TRBD2. The CDR3 covers 16 residues. Germline assignment: CDR1 SGHRS and CDR2 YFSETQ. V shed 0 bases and J 5 bases; nucleotides not matched to a gene: 8.

The chain recombines TRBV20-1 with TRBJ2-1; D remains unclear. The assigned J gene may be wrong: the sequence end matches TRBJ2-7 better. This CDR3 spans 10 amino acids. Germline-derived CDR1 and CDR2 are DFQATT and SNEGSKA (reference sequence). Here the CDR3 reads CSSKKDEQYF. Here the CDR3 DNA reads TGCAGTTCAAAAAAGGATGAGCAGTACTTC.

This clonotype was counted a few times. This chain connects TRBV7-6 to TRBJ2-4, with D possibly being TRBD2 (5 bases). The V end lost 5 bases, the J end lost 6 bases, and 14 bases lay between the germline ends. Germline CDR1 is SGHVS and CDR2 is FNYEAQ. The CDR3 length is 14 residues. The CDR3 DNA follows: TGTGCCAGCAGCCTAAGGGAGAAAGGAAACATTCAGTACTTC. It yields the protein CASSLREKGNIQYF. The full variable domain, in which reference TRBV7-6 and TRBJ2-4 provide the parts outside the CDR3, is GAGVSQSPRYKVTKRGQDVALRCDPISGHVSLYWYRQALGQGPEFLTYFNYEAQQDKSGLPNDRFSAERPEGSISTLTIQRTEQRDSAMYRCASSLREKGNIQYFGAGTRLSVL.

This chain connects TRBV5-1 to TRBJ2-5; TRBD2 matches at 8 bases. Per the germline V gene, CDR1 is SGHRS and CDR2 is YFSETQ. Trimming at V came to 2 bases and at J to 2 bases, leaving 5 bases not matched to a gene. The CDR3 has 15 residues. Written as DNA, the CDR3 is TGCGCCAGCAGCTTCTTCGGGGGGGCTCAAGAGACCCAGTACTTC. Translating gives CASSFFGGAQETQYF. Complete variable domain (other parts from reference TRBV5-1 and TRBJ2-5): KAGVTQTPRYLIKTRGQQVTLSCSPISGHRSVSWYQQTPGQGLQFLFEYFSETQRNKGNFPGRFSGRQFSNSRSEMNVSTLELGDSALYLCASSFFGGAQETQYFGPGTRLLVL.

The chain recombines TRBV12-5 with TRBJ1-5; D uncertain. V shed 7 bases and J shed 6 bases, with 7 bases lying between them. This CDR3 comprises 11 residues. Germline V gene lookup returns CDR1 LGHNT and CDR2 FRNRAP. CDR3 sequence: CASDDGQPQHF. Written as DNA, the CDR3 is TGTGCTAGTGACGACGGTCAGCCCCAGCATTTT.

This sequence joins TRBV12-3 or TRBV12-4 and TRBJ2-3; D unclear. The CDR3 consists of 14 residues. Deletions cut 7 bases from V and 1 base from J, with 12 bases between. CDR3 loop: CASTPGLRTDTQYF. The CDR3 nucleotides are TGTGCCAGCACCCCCGGGTTACGCACAGATACGCAGTATTTT.

This clonotype has a single count. This chain connects TRBV12-3 or TRBV12-4 to TRBJ2-1; 7 positions match TRBD1. Trimming cost V 4 bases and J 4 bases; bases outside gene matches: 10. The CDR3 covers 16 residues. CDR3 nucleotide sequence: TGTGCCAGCAGTTCCCCCCCAGGGACAGCATACAATGAGCAGTTCTTC. It encodes CASSSPPGTAYNEQFF.

This clonotype was counted only a few times. The genes are TRBV20-1 and TRBJ2-7, with a possible D match to TRBD1 (5 bases). Germline V gene data show CDR1 as DFQATT and CDR2 as SNEGSKA (reference sequence). Trimming stripped 0 bases from V and 5 bases from J, with 14 bases between. The CDR3 extends over 14 amino acids. The CDR3 protein is CSARDPAGRHEQYF. The CDR3 DNA sequence: TGCAGTGCTAGAGACCCGGCAGGGCGCCACGAGCAGTACTTC.

The chain is built from TRBV20-1 and TRBJ2-4; the match to TRBD1 covers 8 bases. The CDR3 is 15 residues long. Germline loops: CDR1 DFQATT, CDR2 SNEGSKA (reference sequence). V shed 5 bases and J 2 bases; nucleotides not matched to a gene: 8. The CDR3 sequence is CSASDRVETKNIQYF. CDR3 bases: TGCAGTGCTTCGGACAGGGTGGAGACCAAAAACATTCAGTACTTC.

There are a few counts of this clonotype. V usage is TRBV5-1 and J usage is TRBJ2-7; possible D gene TRBD1, 5 bases. CDR3 length: 14 residues. Germline V lookup: CDR1 SGHRS, CDR2 YFSETQ. V was pared by 4 bases and J by 0 bases, with 11 bases between. In DNA form, the CDR3 reads TGCGCCAGCAGCGTGCAGGGATTCTCCTACGAGCAGTACTTC. As protein: CASSVQGFSYEQYF.

V and J are TRBV20-1 and TRBJ2-3; 9 bases line up with TRBD2. V shed 3 bases and J 3 bases; nucleotides not matched to a gene: 4. Germline lookup yields CDR1 DFQATT and CDR2 SNEGSKA (reference sequence). CDR3 length: 14 amino acids. This CDR3 reads CSASPSGATDTQYF. Here the CDR3 DNA reads TGCAGTGCTAGTCCTAGCGGGGCAACAGATACGCAGTATTTT.